These 21 T cell receptor beta chains originate from one sample sequenced in a study of blood T cell repertoires in COVID-19. Sequenced by immunoSEQ multiplex PCR; TCRdb stores in-frame clones only, minus some. This sample yields a few hundred thousand clones, of which 89% are seen a single time; 3% belongs to the top ten. The sequenced material came from peripheral blood. Receptors were obtained from a woman in her twenties or thirties with COVID-19, enrolled during active disease.

This sequence joins TRBV6-2 or TRBV6-3 and TRBJ2-5; TRBD1 matches at 7 bases. The CDR3 contains 14 residues. Germline-derived CDR1 and CDR2 are MNHEY and SVGEGT. The J segment lost 5 bases and the V segment lost 4 bases, leaving 7 bases of the junction unmatched. CDR3 in DNA: TGTGCCAGCAGTTCGACAGGGTCTACGGAGACCCAGTACTTC. It yields the protein CASSSTGSTETQYF.

The CDR3 DNA sequence: TGTGCCAGCAGCTTTCGGACAGGAAACTATGGCTACACCTTC. This sequence encodes CASSFRTGNYGYTF. This chain connects TRBV5-4 to TRBJ1-2, with TRBD1 matching over 7 bases. The CDR3 length is 14 residues. J gave up 2 bases and V 2 bases, and 3 bases lay outside the gene matches. Germline values: CDR1 SGHNT, CDR2 YYREEE (reference sequence).

This clone has a handful of counts. V gene TRBV10-1 combines with J gene TRBJ2-7, with D unclear. The ends were cut back, 4 bases at V and 0 bases at J, with 7 bases in the middle. Germline CDR1 WNHNN, CDR2 SYGVQD (reference sequence). There are 13 residues in the CDR3. The CDR3 DNA follows: TGCGCCAGCAGTGTGGTCAGCTCCTACGAGCAGTACTTC. This codes for CASSVVSSYEQYF.

The rearrangement uses TRBV19 and TRBJ1-5, with 7 bases matching TRBD1. This CDR3 has 14 residues. Germline CDR1 is LNHDA and CDR2 is SQIVND (reference sequence). After removal of 5 bases from V and 6 bases from J, the junction contained 7 bases not matched to a gene. The CDR3 loop reads CASSPAGGTQPQHF. The CDR3 nucleotides read TGTGCCAGTAGTCCTGCAGGGGGAACTCAGCCCCAGCATTTT.

This rearrangement joins TRBV6-1 to TRBJ2-7; possibly TRBD2 for D (6 bases). Germline values: CDR1 MNHNS, CDR2 SASEGT. V shed 2 bases and J shed 3 bases, with 23 bases lying between them. The CDR3 runs to 18 residues. The DNA for the CDR3 is TGTGCCAGCAGTGAAAGGGGAGGCTGGTTTGCATCTTTCTACGAGCAGTACTTC. Its protein is CASSERGGWFASFYEQYF.

The V and J genes are TRBV5-1 and TRBJ2-3, with a possible D match to TRBD2 (6 bases). The V end lost 0 bases, the J end lost 2 bases, and 10 bases lay between the germline ends. CDR3 length: 15 amino acids. CDR1 and CDR2 from the germline V gene are SGHRS and YFSETQ. The CDR3 is CASSLAGDPTDTQYF. The DNA for the CDR3 is TGCGCCAGCAGCTTGGCGGGGGACCCCACAGATACGCAGTATTTT.

The V call is TRBV20-1, the J call TRBJ1-5; 9 bases are a match to TRBD1. V lost 3 bases and J lost 3; bases outside the gene matches: 6. Germline CDR1 reads DFQATT; CDR2 reads SNEGSKA (reference sequence). The CDR3 contains 15 residues. CDR3 amino acids: CSASRDRASNQPQHF. For the CDR3, the DNA is TGCAGTGCTAGTAGGGACAGGGCCTCCAATCAGCCCCAGCATTTT.

The CDR3 is CASSPPGGRGTQYF. The CDR3 region has the DNA TGTGCCAGCAGCCCCCCCGGGGGGCGGGGGACCCAGTACTTC. The gene calls are TRBV11-3 and TRBJ2-5, with D possibly TRBD2 on 7 matching bases. Trimming removed 5 bases from V and 7 bases from J, with 17 bases in between. CDR3 size: 14 residues. Germline V CDR1 and CDR2: SGHNT, YENEEA.

This chain connects TRBV6-5 to TRBJ1-2; D gene uncertain. Trimming shortened V by 0 bases and J by 4 bases, and 12 bases separated the two germline ends. The CDR3 sequence is 15 residues long. In germline, CDR1 is MNHEY, CDR2 SVGAGI. The CDR3 region has the DNA TGTGCCAGCAGTTACTCTAGCGGGATTTTCTATGGCTACACCTTC. Amino acid sequence: CASSYSSGIFYGYTF.

The rearrangement uses TRBV19 and TRBJ2-3; perhaps TRBD2 as D (5 bases). The CDR3 runs 15 residues. Deletions cut 7 bases from V and 1 base from J, with 15 bases between. Germline CDR1 and CDR2: LNHDA and SQIVND (reference sequence). The CDR3 spells CASIKGYGGTDTQYF. The CDR3 DNA sequence: TGTGCCAGTATCAAAGGGTACGGGGGCACAGATACGCAGTATTTT.

The CDR3 DNA sequence: TGTGCCAGAAGCTTGGCCTGGCAGGGGGACGAGCAGTACGTC. Its translation: CARSLAWQGDEQYV. The J gene is TRBJ2-7, the V gene TRBV5-3; the match to TRBD1 covers 7 bases. TRBV5-3 is annotated as an ORF whose role is uncertain. This CDR3 region has 14 residues. The ends lost 0 bases at V and 5 bases at J; junction bases unmatched: 5.

This clone was observed a single time. This CDR3 is CASSGQLNTEAFF. CDR3 DNA: TGTGCCAGCAGTGGGCAGCTGAACACTGAAGCTTTCTTT. The rearrangement links TRBV9 to TRBJ1-1; D not resolved. Germline CDR1 reads SGDLS; CDR2 reads YYNGEE. Trimming cost V 5 bases and J 0 bases, with 8 bases left between them. The CDR3 runs 13 residues.

The rearrangement joins TRBV29-1 to TRBJ2-3; 7 bases match TRBD2. CDR3 length: 20 amino acids. The J segment lost 6 bases and the V segment lost 4 bases, leaving 28 bases of the junction unmatched. Per the germline V gene, CDR1 is SQVTM and CDR2 is ANQGSEA. CDR3 coding DNA: TGCAGCGTTGCCCTGCCACTATTACCAGCGGGACCTTCGATGTTGGATACGCAGTATTTT. Its translation: CSVALPLLPAGPSMLDTQYF.

The chain links TRBV18 to TRBJ1-5; 10 nucleotides agree with TRBD1. V shed 6 bases, J shed 7 bases, and the junction held 15 bases outside the gene matches. Germline loops: CDR1 KGHSH, CDR2 LQKENI. This CDR3 has 17 amino acids. The CDR3, as DNA: TGTGCCAGCTCTCCAAGGTCGGGACAGGGGTCTGGGCAGCCCCAGCATTTT. It yields the protein CASSPRSGQGSGQPQHF.

A remark on this clone: This same CDR3 is encoded by further DNA sequences in the sample. CDR3 sequence reads: CASSYDRGGTEAFF. DNA of the CDR3: TGTGCCAGCAGTTACGACAGGGGGGGTACTGAAGCTTTCTTT. The V and J genes are TRBV6-5 and TRBJ1-1; 9 bases agree with TRBD1. This CDR3 has 14 residues. From germline, CDR1 is MNHEY and CDR2 SVGAGI. The V and J ends lost 2 bases and 5 bases, in that order; junction bases with no gene match: 3.

This clone was picked up one time. The chain has TRBV12-3 or TRBV12-4 and TRBJ1-4; the D gene is possibly TRBD1 (5 bases). The CDR3 runs 12 residues. V shed 6 bases and J shed 5 bases, with 7 bases lying between them. CDR3 coding DNA: TGTGCCAGCAGCGGGGGAAATGAAAAACTGTTTTTT. Protein product: CASSGGNEKLFF.

V gene TRBV7-9 combines with J gene TRBJ2-1; 10 bases line up with TRBD1. Germline CDR1 and CDR2: SEHNR and FQNEAQ (reference sequence). The V segment lost 9 bases and the J segment 9 bases; nucleotides outside the gene matches: 11. CDR3 length equals 14 residues. Here the CDR3 reads CASAGQGNSGEQFF. The CDR3 DNA reads TGTGCCAGTGCGGGACAGGGGAATTCGGGTGAGCAGTTCTTC.

The chain uses TRBV11-3 and TRBJ2-1; D unclear. V lost 3 bases and J lost 12, with 12 bases in between. CDR1 and CDR2 from the germline V gene are SGHNT and YENEEA. This CDR3 contains 12 residues. The CDR3 DNA sequence: TGTGCCAGCAGCTTCGCAAGTTTTAGGCAGTTCTTC. This gives the protein CASSFASFRQFF.

The rearrangement joins TRBV30 to TRBJ2-1, with 14 bases identical to TRBD2. The J segment lost 9 bases and the V segment lost 4 bases, leaving 17 bases of the junction unmatched. Germline V gene data show CDR1 as GTSNPN and CDR2 as SVGIG (reference sequence). The CDR3 consists of 18 residues. DNA of the CDR3: TGTGCCTGGATTTCAACAAAGACTAGCGGGAGGGCCGACGGTGAGCAGTTCTTC. Its protein product is CAWISTKTSGRADGEQFF.

This clone was counted once. The chain recombines TRBV21-1 with TRBJ2-7; TRBD2, the table's D call, was not compared with the DNA. TRBV21-1 is described as a pseudogene. CDR3 size: 19 residues. In nucleotides, the CDR3 is TGTGCCAGCAGCAAAGTGGGACTAGCGGGAGGTGGTACCTATTACGAGCAGTACGTC. Amino acid sequence: CASSKVGLAGGGTYYEQYV.

The chain combines TRBV5-5 with TRBJ1-2; D unclear. The CDR3 extends over 14 amino acids. CDR1 is SGHKS and CDR2 is YYEKEE in the germline V gene (reference sequence). Trimming pared 2 bases from V and 4 bases from J, leaving 12 bases between. This chain's CDR3 is CASSFSDGPYGYTF. The DNA of the CDR3 is TGTGCCAGCAGCTTCTCAGATGGCCCCTATGGCTACACCTTC.